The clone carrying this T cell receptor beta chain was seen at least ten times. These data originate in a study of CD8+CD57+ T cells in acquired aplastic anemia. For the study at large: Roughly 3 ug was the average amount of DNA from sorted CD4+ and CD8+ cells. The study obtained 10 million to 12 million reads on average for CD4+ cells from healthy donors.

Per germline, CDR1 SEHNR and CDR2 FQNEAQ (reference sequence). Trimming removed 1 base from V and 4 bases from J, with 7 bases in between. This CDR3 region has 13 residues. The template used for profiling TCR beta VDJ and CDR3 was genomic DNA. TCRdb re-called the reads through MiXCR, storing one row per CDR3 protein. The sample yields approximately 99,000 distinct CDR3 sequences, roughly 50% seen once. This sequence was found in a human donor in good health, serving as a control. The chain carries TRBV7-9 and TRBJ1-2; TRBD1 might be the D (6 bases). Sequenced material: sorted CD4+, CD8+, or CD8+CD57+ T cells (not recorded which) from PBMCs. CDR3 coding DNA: TGTGCCAGCAGCTTAGGGACAGCCTATGGCTACACCTTC. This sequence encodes CASSLGTAYGYTF. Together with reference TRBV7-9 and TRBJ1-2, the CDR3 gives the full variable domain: DTGVSQNPRHKITKRGQNVTFRCDPISEHNRLYWYRQTLGQGPEFLTYFQNEAQLEKSRLLSDRFSAERPKGSFSTLEIQRTEQGDSAMYLCASSLGTAYGYTFGSGTRLTVV.